The entry below describes one T cell receptor (beta chain). The data originate from a study of blood T cell repertoires in COVID-19. On the study more broadly: Collection of acute and convalescent COVID-19 samples took place in the United States, Italy and Spain.

Per the authors' pipeline: Estimation of nucleated cell counts was performed using reference gene primer amplification. The table came from immunoSEQ multiplex PCR; TCRdb's copy has only in-frame clones and leaves some out. The V and J calls and clone size come from that table; D and trimming were worked out from the DNA. The sample lists tens of thousands of clones, about 90% occurring once. V shed 0 bases and J shed 3 bases, with 18 bases lying between them. The CDR3 is made up of 17 amino acids. From germline, CDR1 is SGHAT and CDR2 FQNNGV. The TCR originated in a human donor in a cohort sampled during active COVID-19. Sequencing was performed on peripheral blood. The chain employs TRBV11-2 and TRBJ2-7; possible D gene TRBD2, 7 bases. CDR3 in amino acids: CASSLDRGRGEVYEQYF. For the CDR3, the DNA is TGTGCCAGCAGCTTAGATAGAGGGAGGGGGGAAGTCTACGAGCAGTACTTC.